A selection of T cell receptor beta chains follows, all from one sample in a study of T cell responses to AZD1222 COVID-19 vaccine. Sequencing was performed with immunoSEQ multiplex PCR; in TCRdb, only in-frame clones are kept and a portion is missing. Among about 180,000 clones listed, more than 70% were seen once. Sequencing used peripheral blood, obtained 28 days after the second AZD1222 dose. The receptors shown here come from an adult who received the AZD1222 COVID-19 vaccine. The CDR3 runs from the conserved cysteine through the conserved F or W. D genes are given only for firm matches. A row's size may be missing; if present it is once, few, many or a size class.

clone_size: NA
v_call: TRBV7-9
j_call: TRBJ2-1
d_call: NA
cdr3_nt: TGTGCCAGCAGCCGCTTAGGGGGGGATTACAATGAGCAGTTCTTC
cdr3_aa: CASSRLGGDYNEQFF

clone_size: NA
v_call: TRBV3-1/TRBV3-2
j_call: TRBJ2-7
d_call: NA
cdr3_nt: TGTGCCAGCAGCGATGCGATCTACGAGCAGTACTTC
cdr3_aa: CASSDAIYEQYF

clone_size: NA
v_call: TRBV28
j_call: TRBJ1-3
d_call: NA
cdr3_nt: TGTGCCAGCAGTACTAGACTAGGAAACACCATATATTTT
cdr3_aa: CASSTRLGNTIYF

clone_size: NA
v_call: TRBV7-9
j_call: TRBJ1-5
d_call: NA
cdr3_nt: TGTGCCAGCAGCTTCGGCAGCAATCAGCCCCAGCATTTT
cdr3_aa: CASSFGSNQPQHF

clone_size: once
v_call: TRBV21-1
j_call: TRBJ1-5
d_call: NA
cdr3_nt: TGTGCCAGCAGCAGCGGGGGCAATCAGCCCCAGCATTTT
cdr3_aa: CASSSGGNQPQHF

clone_size: NA
v_call: TRBV7-3
j_call: TRBJ2-5
d_call: TRBD2
cdr3_nt: TGTGCCAGCAGCTCCTCTAGCGGGGAGACCCAGTACTTC
cdr3_aa: CASSSSSGETQYF

clone_size: NA
v_call: TRBV7-2
j_call: TRBJ2-1
d_call: TRBD2
cdr3_nt: TGTGCCAGCAGCTTATCCGAACGACTAGCGCGACACAATGAGCAGTTCTTC
cdr3_aa: CASSLSERLARHNEQFF

clone_size: NA
v_call: TRBV11-3
j_call: TRBJ2-5
d_call: NA
cdr3_nt: TGTGCCAGCAGGCGGCGGGCAGGGGCAAGGGAGACCCAGTACTTC
cdr3_aa: CASRRRAGARETQYF

clone_size: NA
v_call: TRBV24-1
j_call: TRBJ2-5
d_call: NA
cdr3_nt: TGTGCCACCAGTGATTTTCGGAGAGAGACCCAGTACTTC
cdr3_aa: CATSDFRRETQYF

clone_size: once
v_call: TRBV19
j_call: TRBJ1-3
d_call: NA
cdr3_nt: TGTGCCAGTAGTATTGTGGCCCTCGCCGCGGGAAACACCATATATTTT
cdr3_aa: CASSIVALAAGNTIYF

clone_size: NA
v_call: TRBV6-5
j_call: TRBJ2-2
d_call: NA
cdr3_nt: TGTGCCAGCAGTTACTCGATTCCCCCAGATGAGCTGTTTTTT
cdr3_aa: CASSYSIPPDELFF

clone_size: NA
v_call: TRBV5-1
j_call: TRBJ2-5
d_call: NA
cdr3_nt: TGCGCCAGCAGCTTGACCACCCGGGAGACCCAGTACTTC
cdr3_aa: CASSLTTRETQYF

clone_size: NA
v_call: TRBV7-5
j_call: TRBJ2-7
d_call: NA
cdr3_nt: TGTGCCAGAAGCTTTGTATACCGACGGTTTTACGAGCAGTACTTC
cdr3_aa: CARSFVYRRFYEQYF

clone_size: NA
v_call: TRBV2
j_call: TRBJ1-2
d_call: NA
cdr3_nt: TGTGCCAGCAGTGAATGGGTACCTTCGGATGGCTACACCTTC
cdr3_aa: CASSEWVPSDGYTF

clone_size: NA
v_call: TRBV19
j_call: TRBJ1-4
d_call: NA
cdr3_nt: TGTGCCAGTAGTATTTGGGGTGAAAAACTGTTTTTT
cdr3_aa: CASSIWGEKLFF

clone_size: NA
v_call: TRBV5-6
j_call: TRBJ1-1
d_call: NA
cdr3_nt: TGTGCCAGCAGCTCGGACTATTCCACTGAAGCTTTCTTT
cdr3_aa: CASSSDYSTEAFF